This T cell receptor (beta chain) was sequenced in a study of T cell changes during pregnancy in multiple sclerosis. Profiling relied on immunoSEQ multiplex PCR, and the TCRdb table lists in-frame clones only, not all of them. Among roughly 50,000 clones listed, roughly 92% were seen once. This clone occurred once. Germline values: CDR1 MDHEN, CDR2 SYDVKM. The CDR3 sequence is 14 residues long. V dropped 4 bases and J dropped 2; count of bases not matched to a gene: 5. This TCR came from a female donor with multiple sclerosis, enrolled in a pregnancy study. Sequencing used CD4+ T cells from peripheral blood mononuclear cells, obtained in the third trimester of pregnancy. The V and J genes are TRBV28 and TRBJ2-7; 7 bases match TRBD1. The CDR3 coding sequence is TGTGCCAGCAGTTCCCCGGGACAGCCCTACGAGCAGTACTTC. Translation: CASSSPGQPYEQYF. Looking up the rest from reference TRBV28 and TRBJ2-7 gives the full variable domain: DVKVTQSSRYLVKRTGEKVFLECVQDMDHENMFWYRQDPGLGLRLIYFSYDVKMKEKGDIPEGYSVSREKKERFSLILESASTNQTSMYLCASSSPGQPYEQYFGPGTRLTVT.